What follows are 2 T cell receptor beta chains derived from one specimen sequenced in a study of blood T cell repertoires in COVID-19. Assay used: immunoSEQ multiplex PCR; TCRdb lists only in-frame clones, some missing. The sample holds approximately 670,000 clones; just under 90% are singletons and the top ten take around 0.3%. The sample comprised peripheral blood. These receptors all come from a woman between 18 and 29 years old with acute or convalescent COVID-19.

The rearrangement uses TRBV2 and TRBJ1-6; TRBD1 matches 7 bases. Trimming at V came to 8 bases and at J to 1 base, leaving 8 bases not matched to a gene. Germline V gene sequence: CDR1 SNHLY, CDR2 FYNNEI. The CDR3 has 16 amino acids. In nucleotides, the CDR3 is TGTGCCAGCCTTAGGCAGGGACAGTCCTATAATTCACCCCTCCACTTT. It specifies CASLRQGQSYNSPLHF.

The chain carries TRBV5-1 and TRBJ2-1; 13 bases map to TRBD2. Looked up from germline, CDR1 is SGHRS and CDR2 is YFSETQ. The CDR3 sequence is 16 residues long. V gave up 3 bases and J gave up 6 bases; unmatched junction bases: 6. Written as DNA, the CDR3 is TGCGCCAGCAGCTCAACTAGCGGGGGGGCAAGCAATGAGCAGTTCTTC. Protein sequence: CASSSTSGGASNEQFF. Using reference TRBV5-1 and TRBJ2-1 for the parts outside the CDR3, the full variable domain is KAGVTQTPRYLIKTRGQQVTLSCSPISGHRSVSWYQQTPGQGLQFLFEYFSETQRNKGNFPGRFSGRQFSNSRSEMNVSTLELGDSALYLCASSSTSGGASNEQFFGPGTRLTVL.